The 5 T cell receptor beta chains presented below share a single source sample, sequenced in a study of T cells in Graves' hyperthyroidism and ophthalmopathy. The investigators amplified TCR beta CDR3 regions from RNA transcripts. The HTBI primer set drove a first-round RT-PCR of the TCR CDR3. MiXCR was run by TCRdb on the multiplex PCR reads, yielding one entry per CDR3 protein. Altogether hundreds of thousands of distinct CDR3 sequences are present, around 15% being singletons, with the ten largest covering about 18%. The material sequenced was blood. All receptors derive from a woman aged 18-30 years with Graves' hyperthyroidism.

This clonotype has a count of ten or more. The chain is built from TRBV5-1 and TRBJ1-5; weak D call: TRBD1 (5 bases). Germline lookup yields CDR1 SGHRS and CDR2 YFSETQ. Trimming cost V 4 bases and J 6 bases, with 11 bases left between them. The CDR3 sequence is 13 residues long. Here the CDR3 reads CASSPSGLQPQHF. DNA for the CDR3: TGCGCCAGCAGCCCATCAGGGCTTCAGCCCCAGCATTTT.

This clonotype was counted only a few times. V gene TRBV29-1 combines with J gene TRBJ1-5; a possible D gene is TRBD1 (6 bases). The V end lost 3 bases, the J end lost 6 bases, and 18 bases lay between the germline ends. The CDR3 length is 15 residues. CDR1 SQVTM and CDR2 ANQGSEA come from the germline V gene. CDR3 residues: CSVELGKGEVQPQHF. CDR3 nucleotide sequence: TGCAGCGTTGAGCTGGGGAAGGGGGAGGTTCAGCCCCAGCATTTT.

CDR3 region: CASSLRQEPLSGNTIYF. CDR3 DNA: TGTGCCAGCAGCCTTAGACAGGAGCCTCTCTCTGGAAACACCATATATTTT. The J gene is TRBJ1-3, the V gene TRBV11-2; the D gene is possibly TRBD1 (6 bases). CDR3 length: 17 residues. Trimming took off 5 bases at V and 0 bases at J, with 17 bases between the two ends. From germline, CDR1 is SGHAT and CDR2 FQNNGV.

There are many counts of this clonotype. The rearrangement uses TRBV6-1 and TRBJ1-1, with D perhaps TRBD1 (5 bases). The V end was cut by 2 bases, the J end by 5 bases, with 12 bases between. The CDR3 is made up of 14 amino acids. Germline assignment: CDR1 MNHNS and CDR2 SASEGT. Written as DNA, the CDR3 is TGTGCCAGCAGTGAATCTCGGGGGTGGACTGAAGCTTTCTTT. Amino acids: CASSESRGWTEAFF.

This clonotype has a handful of counts. The chain is built from TRBV18 and TRBJ2-1; the D call may be TRBD1 or TRBD2 (5 bases each). Germline V CDR1 and CDR2: KGHSH, LQKENI. Trimming removed 1 base at V and 4 bases at J, with 14 bases between. This CDR3 is 16 amino acids long. CDR3 residues: CASSPLGELLYNEQFF. CDR3 nucleotides: TGTGCCAGCTCACCACTAGGGGAGCTCCTGTACAATGAGCAGTTCTTC.